These 6 T cell receptor delta chains share one sample of origin, sequenced in a study of γδ T cells in repeated Plasmodium falciparum infection (dated by TCRdb to about 2021). Receptor amplification or capture employed multiplex PCR. Sequenced on an Illumina MiSeq. Identical DNA sequences were merged into single rows after TCRdb reprocessed the public reads with CATT. This sample comprises 80,000 to 95,000 delta-chain clones, over 1.1% of them detected only once. The ten largest clonotypes hold 9% of the sample. For bulk TCR repertoire analysis, Vgamma9/Vdelta2+ and Vdelta2-negative gammadelta T cell populations were isolated by flow sorting from peripheral blood mononuclear cells. What was sequenced was gamma-delta T cells from blood. These receptors all stem from a pool of human donors (malaria-infected and uninfected, not separated).

This clone has a handful of counts. TCRdb pairs this DNA with a much larger clone's protein that differs at residue 12, likely a read error; the protein shown was translated from the DNA. The CDR3 nucleotides read TGTGCTCTTGGAGAGCCTTTTCCTCCTTACACCGGTAAACTCATCTTT. The encoded protein is CALGEPFPPYTGKLIF. The genes are TRDV1 and TRDJ1; perhaps TRDD2 as D (5 bases). The CDR3 spans 16 residues. Germline loops: CDR1 TSWWSYY, CDR2 QGS.

This clone was detected many times. The genes are TRDV1 and TRDJ1; 8 nucleotides align to TRDD2. The J gene, absent from TCRdb, was called here by matching the DNA to germline. V shed 3 bases and J 1 base; nucleotides not matched to a gene: 31. The CDR3 is 24 amino acids. Germline assignment: CDR1 TSWWSYY and CDR2 QGS. The CDR3 DNA sequence: TGTGCTCTTGGGGATCGCTTCCTACCGTACTGGTTTGCCTACTCCCAAAAACTCACCGATAAACTCATCTTT. Residues: CALGDRFLPYWFAYSQKLTDKLIF.

The table lists this clone with a few counts. This is likely an artifact of a read error, given a far larger clone one base away. The same CDR3 arises from other DNA sequences in this sample as well. The chain uses TRDV2 and TRDJ3, with 10 bases fitting TRDD3. Since TCRdb gives no J gene, matching the DNA to germline was used here to assign it. This CDR3 has 22 residues. With V trimmed by 0 bases and J by 0 bases, 13 bases remained unmatched. Germline CDR1 is GEAIGNYY and CDR2 is EKD. Here the CDR3 DNA reads TGTGCCTGTGACACCGTAAGTACTGGGGGATTCCAGGGCTCCTGGGACACCCGACAGATGTTTTTC. It yields the protein CACDTVSTGGFQGSWDTRQMFF.

This clone was counted only a few times. A clone one base away is much larger, so this may be a read error. The limits of the CDR3 on the DNA are not certain, so only TCRdb's listed CDR3 is given. The J gene is TRDJ4, the V gene TRDV3; the D call TRDD3 from the table was never checked on the DNA. Germline loops: CDR1 TVYSNPD, CDR2 GDNSRS (reference sequence). The CDR3 comprises 19 residues, both ends counted. The CDR3 here is CASGAFTCTGGYACRPLIF.

On this clone: The amino acid sequence in TCRdb belongs to a much larger clone and departs from this DNA's translation at residue 2, likely a sequencing read error; the sequence shown is translated from the DNA. The chain links TRDV3 to TRDJ2; a weak D match, TRDD3 (8 bases). Germline V gene lookup returns CDR1 TVYSNPD and CDR2 GDNSRS (reference sequence). CDR3 size: 22 residues. This CDR3 is CSLGPAFLLSLGGGCSTAQLFF. The DNA for the CDR3 is TGTTCCTTAGGCCCAGCCTTCCTTCTTTCTCTAGGTGGGGGATGCTCTACAGCACAACTCTTCTTT.

Within the sample, this clone is medium-sized. The same CDR3 arises from other DNA sequences in this sample as well. V is TRDV1 and J is TRDJ1; D perhaps matches TRDD3 (5 bases). V shed 4 bases and J shed 11 bases, with 11 bases lying between them. The CDR3 extends over 11 amino acids. Per germline, CDR1 TSWWSYY and CDR2 QGS. CDR3 loop: CALGGDVGLIF. The CDR3 bases are TGTGCTCTTGGGGGGGATGTAGGCCTCATCTTT.